This record looks at one TCR beta chain sequence and its context. Its antigen is unidentified. This sample is drawn from a study of cytomegalovirus exposure and HLA in healthy donors. Broader study findings: In a later analysis, V- and J-gene trimming of beta chains associated with a DCLRE1C missense variant, replicated independently.

Primers for the PCR totalled 60 Vbeta and 13 Jbeta. Profiled with immunoSEQ multiplex PCR; TCRdb holds only in-frame clones, not every one. The sample contains 110,000 to 150,000 clones, approximately 80% of which appear only once. The germline CDR1 and CDR2 sequences are SQVTM and ANQGSEA. J lost 1 base, V lost 5 bases, and 22 bases had no gene match. The CDR3 totals 20 residues. The specimen was PBMCs. This sequence was found in a woman in her forties or fifties in good health and CMV-seronegative. V usage is TRBV29-1 and J usage is TRBJ2-2; 7 nucleotides line up with TRBD1. The CDR3 sequence: CSVLNRIWPQGKVNTGELFF. DNA of the CDR3: TGCAGCGTTTTAAATCGTATTTGGCCACAGGGGAAGGTGAACACCGGGGAGCTGTTTTTT.